Sequencing of this T cell receptor beta chain was carried out in a study of T and B cells in COVID-19 patients (dated by TCRdb to 2018 to 2020). For the study in its entirety: Using TRB and IGH repertoire sequencing of peripheral blood, the study characterized adaptive immunity in COVID-19 patients who had active infection or had recovered. A recovered cohort included more than 15 patients who provided 20 to 25 samples, and most of these patients had mild to moderate COVID-19 treated on an outpatient basis. A median age of around 35 years was recorded in the recovered cohort versus around 67 years in the active-infection cohort. Of the approximately 19 patients in the active-infection cohort, about eleven were critically ill and needed mechanical ventilation or ECMO. In the active-infection cohort, about 90% of the roughly 20 patients had comorbidities linked to unfavorable COVID-19 outcome. The repository of TCR and BCR sequences included about 69 time points from more than 30 patients, and more than 8.3 million TCR sequences were analysed. A couple of patients were in both the active and recovered cohorts because samples existed from active disease and from after recovery. For the repertoire analyses, the comparison was an age-matched reference group of about 40 healthy donors who were negative for COVID-19 antibodies. As many as 9 follow-up blood samples were taken per patient, and some of the samples covered different disease stages within the same individual. Study-wide findings and limitations: Patients with COVID-19 were reported to show strongly skewed TRBV/TRBJ gene usage. The reported TCR clusters were said to need prospective validation before any clinical use. The cohort was considered too small to assess HLA contributions to COVID-19 susceptibility or severity. Specific T cell subsets (CD4+/Treg/CD8+) and sorted SARS-CoV-2-responsive or tetramer+ T cells had not yet been sequenced, with those experiments still ongoing. Few blood samples were available from mildly ill patients while symptoms were present or from severe cases at early time points. TRB repertoires were found to be highly clonal in active COVID-19, whereas diversity and richness at recovery were found to rise above healthy donor levels. A total of roughly 2,500 exclusive TCR clusters, including some 31 low-pGen clusters, were found in the recovered cohort.

Points on this clonotype: No antigen is known for it. No quality values exist for individual bases; no much larger clone is one base distant.

V is cut by 3 bases and J by 4 bases, and the space between the germline ends is 12 bases. The CDR3 spans 14 residues, from the cysteine through the phenylalanine. Of the read, only the CDR3 DNA is kept; its 42 bases are in frame from base 1. The germline V gene provides CDR1 KGHSH and CDR2 LQKENI. Instrument on record: Illumina MiSeq. TRB rearrangements were amplified by multiplex PCR with BIOMED2 TRB-A/B primer pools. Illumina-compatible adapters and 7-nucleotide sample barcodes were attached to the amplicons in two consecutive PCRs. All library PCRs used Phusion HS II polymerase. Amplicons were purified from gel with the NucleoSpin Gel and PCR Clean-up kit, quantified on Qubit, and pooled at 4 nM. The quality of the amplicon pool was checked on an Agilent 2100 Bioanalyzer prior to Illumina next-generation sequencing. In the authors' own workflow: Annotation of TRB rearrangements was done in MiXCR 3.0.8 with the default MiXCR reference library. Sequences with fewer than 2 reads and non-productive reads were filtered out, and every unique CDR3 nucleotide sequence was treated as a single clone. R 3.5.1 was used to calculate clonality, diversity, richness and V-J gene usage. GLIPH2 was used to cluster TCRs by CDR3 similarity, and OLGA was used to calculate generation probabilities. Only GLIPH2 clusters with at least four unique TCR clonotypes present in at least three individuals were retained. TCRdb reprocessed the public reads (quality trimming at Q25 with fastp, clone calling with MiXCR) and kept in-frame beta chains. Here each entry gathers all rows of one CDR3 protein and keeps the most common genes and DNA. TCRdb assigned the V and J calls; the authors' analysis was not used. This sample is represented by approximately 14,000 distinct CDR3 sequences; 25% to 30% of them were singletons. Of the sample, 7% is held by the ten largest clones.

Genomic DNA extracted from blood, in amounts of roughly 220-550 ng, served as the starting material for amplifying TRB repertoires. The chain couples TRBV18 to TRBJ1-1; the D gene cannot be resolved reliably. This receptor was obtained from a human donor who had recovered from COVID-19. The sequencing sample was made of blood. The base sequence is TGTGCCAGCTCACCGGAGACGAAGAGCACTGAAGCTTTCTTT. This codes for CASSPETKSTEAFF.